The present TCR beta chain was sequenced within a study of human T cells and chemical hapten exposure. Study context: For the roughly 26-week duration of the study, patients were given weekly doses of diphenylcyclopropenone on the scalp. Findings of the study overall: Among expanded TCRs, significantly more large CDR3 similarity clusters formed than among controls.

As regards this clonotype: Its antigen is not identified.

Time point here: pre-sensitization, week 0. The treatment is: therapeutic diphenylcyclopropenone sensitization with weekly scalp DPC. TCRdb reanalysed the RACE reads using MiXCR and keeps one entry per CDR3 protein. This sample has around 180,000 distinct CDR3 sequences, with almost 30% found just once. This sequence originates from a woman between 25 and 40 years old with alopecia areata. Some clones in this sample may be carry-over from other donors' samples. The sequences come from whole blood, collected in connection with sensitization to the hapten diphenylcyclopropenone (DPC).

The CDR3 coding sequence is TGCAGCGTTGCAGGGCGAAACTCTGGAAACACCATATATTTT. This translates into CSVAGRNSGNTIYF. This chain links TRBV29-1 with TRBJ1-3, with D possibly being TRBD1 (5 bases). The V gene's germline CDR1 is SQVTM and CDR2 ANQGSEA. CDR3 size: 14 residues. V lost 4 bases to trimming and J lost 0 bases, with 10 bases between them.